This T cell receptor beta chain was captured in a study of identical twins. The CDR3 spans 13 residues. CDR1 is DFQATT and CDR2 is SNEGSKA in the germline V gene (reference sequence). Using its own MiXCR run on the 5' RACE reads, TCRdb lists one record per CDR3 protein. Here the sample spans approximately 890,000 distinct CDR3 sequences, 9% to 15% being singletons. The data were also submitted as part of a second study, on yellow fever vaccine responses in identical twins.

The chain has TRBV20-1 and TRBJ2-3; 14 bases match TRBD2. This receptor was taken from a woman between 18 and 29 years old in good health. Sequencing input: PBMCs. This CDR3 reads CRGGLAGVNTQYF. The DNA for the CDR3 is TGCAGGGGGGGACTAGCGGGGGTAAATACGCAGTATTTT.